This passage covers 2 T cell receptor beta chains from one sample sequenced in a study of blood T cell repertoires in COVID-19. Only in-frame clones appear in the TCRdb table, and some are missing; sequencing was by immunoSEQ multiplex PCR. The profile shows tens of thousands of clones, under 85% of them singletons. The source material was peripheral blood. The receptor set was obtained from a man older than 75 with acute or convalescent COVID-19.

J is TRBJ2-2 and V is TRBV5-1, with 7 bases lining up with TRBD1. The CDR3 extends over 15 amino acids. From germline, CDR1 is SGHRS and CDR2 YFSETQ. V dropped 2 bases and J dropped 5; count of bases not matched to a gene: 6. The CDR3, as DNA: TGCGCCAGCAGCTTTTACGCAGGGGGAACCGGGGAGCTGTTTTTT. Translation: CASSFYAGGTGELFF.

The chain employs TRBV30 and TRBJ2-3; D uncertain. V was shortened by 7 bases and J by 1 base, with 12 bases between the two germline ends. This CDR3 region has 13 residues. Germline V gene sequence: CDR1 GTSNPN, CDR2 SVGIG (reference sequence). Here the CDR3 DNA reads TGTGCCTCCCTAGGCAGCCGCACAGATACGCAGTATTTT. Translation: CASLGSRTDTQYF.